These 18 T cell receptor beta chains originate from one sample sequenced in a study of blood T cell repertoires in COVID-19. TCRdb keeps only in-frame clones here, not all; method: immunoSEQ multiplex PCR. This table holds approximately 300,000 clones, around 86% found once. Material for sequencing was PBMCs or T cells enriched from blood (not recorded which). Every receptor here comes from a man aged 25-45 years who had recovered from COVID-19.

The chain is built from TRBV18 and TRBJ1-1, with a weak D call TRBD1 (6 bases). CDR3 size: 15 residues. The germline V and J ends were trimmed by 1 base and 1 base, with 10 bases remaining between them. From germline, CDR1 is KGHSH and CDR2 LQKENI. The CDR3 DNA follows: TGTGCCAGCTCACCACTTAACAGGGCGAACACTGAAGCTTTCTTT. Translated, it gives CASSPLNRANTEAFF.

J is TRBJ2-7 and V is TRBV10-3; a possible D gene is TRBD1 (6 bases). Looked up from germline, CDR1 is ENHRY and CDR2 is SYGVKD. The CDR3 spans 12 residues. Between the trimmed V and J ends, which lost 10 bases and 1 base, there was a span of 11 bases. The CDR3 region is CATRGLSYEQYF. The CDR3 bases are TGTGCCACAAGGGGGTTATCCTACGAGCAGTACTTC.

The V gene is TRBV21-1, the J gene TRBJ2-7; no check of the table's D call, TRBD2, against the DNA was made. TRBV21-1 corresponds to a pseudogene. This CDR3 comprises 14 residues. The CDR3 region has the DNA TGTGCCAGCAGCAAATTGGCCGGAGCCCACGAGCAGTACTTC. Translating it yields CASSKLAGAHEQYF.

The chain couples TRBV5-4 to TRBJ1-1, with D unclear. This CDR3 region has 15 residues. The V gene lost 0 bases and the J gene lost 1 base, with 10 bases spanning the gap. Per germline, CDR1 SGHNT and CDR2 YYREEE (reference sequence). Written as DNA, the CDR3 is TGTGCCAGCAGCTTGGGATCAGGAGGGAACACTGAAGCTTTCTTT. It codes for CASSLGSGGNTEAFF.

In its sample, this clone was seen a few times. The chain has TRBV4-2 and TRBJ1-1; perhaps TRBD1 as D (6 bases). Trimming stripped 0 bases from V and 5 bases from J, with 13 bases between. This CDR3 is built from 15 residues. The V gene's germline CDR1 is LGHNA and CDR2 YNFKEQ. The DNA for the CDR3 is TGTGCCAGCAGCCAAGATCCAGGGGAGTGGACTGAAGCTTTCTTT. As protein: CASSQDPGEWTEAFF.

This clone was seen only once. The V and J genes are TRBV24-1 and TRBJ1-2; TRBD1 agrees at 7 bases. After removal of 3 bases from V and 4 bases from J, the junction contained 7 bases not matched to a gene. The CDR3 loop spans 15 amino acids. CDR1 KGHDR and CDR2 SFDVKD come from the germline V gene. As DNA, the CDR3 is TGTGCCACCAGTGATCCGGGACAGCTAACCTATGGCTACACCTTC. Translation gives CATSDPGQLTYGYTF.

This clone was seen just once. V usage is TRBV5-1 and J usage is TRBJ2-7; D unclear. The CDR3 is 14 residues long. V lost 5 bases, J lost 4 bases, and 16 bases lay in between. Germline V lookup: CDR1 SGHRS, CDR2 YFSETQ. DNA for the CDR3: TGCGCCAGCAGTATCGGAGAGAGTTATTACGAGCAGTACTTC. Translation gives CASSIGESYYEQYF.

The chain has TRBV5-8 and TRBJ2-7, with a possible D match to TRBD1 (5 bases). The CDR3 loop spans 13 amino acids. Germline V gene sequence: CDR1 SGHTS, CDR2 YDEGEE. V was trimmed by 2 bases and J by 3 bases, leaving 9 bases between them. DNA of the CDR3: TGTGCCAGCAGCTTTCAGGGTAGCTACGAGCAGTACTTC. This translates into CASSFQGSYEQYF.

The rearrangement uses TRBV10-3 and TRBJ1-1, with TRBD1 matching 7 bases. This CDR3 has 15 residues. Germline CDR1 and CDR2: ENHRY and SYGVKD. V trimming: 4 bases; J trimming: 1 base; junction bases outside the gene matches: 6. The CDR3 DNA is TGTGCCATCAGTGGCCTACAGGGGAGGAACACTGAAGCTTTCTTT. It yields the protein CAISGLQGRNTEAFF.

This clone was picked up one time. This chain connects TRBV5-1 to TRBJ2-3; unclear D gene. Germline V lookup: CDR1 SGHRS, CDR2 YFSETQ. This CDR3 contains 16 residues. V was shortened by 2 bases and J by 2 bases, with 15 bases between the two germline ends. In DNA, the CDR3 is TGCGCCAGCAGCTTAGCCTTATCCCTCTACACAGATACGCAGTATTTT. This gives the protein CASSLALSLYTDTQYF.

This sequence joins TRBV18 and TRBJ1-1, with D maybe TRBD1 (6 bases). CDR3 length: 16 amino acids. Germline V lookup: CDR1 KGHSH, CDR2 LQKENI. V lost 4 bases and J 4 bases, leaving 19 bases between the germline ends. This CDR3 is CASSHRQGTLSTEAFF. The CDR3 DNA reads as TGTGCCAGCTCACACCGGCAGGGGACGTTGAGCACTGAAGCTTTCTTT. The full variable domain, its missing parts supplied by reference TRBV18 and TRBJ1-1, is NAGVMQNPRHLVRRRGQEARLRCSPMKGHSHVYWYRQLPEEGLKFMVYLQKENIIDESGMPKERFSAEFPKEGPSILRIQQVVRGDSAAYFCASSHRQGTLSTEAFFGQGTRLTVV.

The gene calls are TRBV19 and TRBJ1-4; D possibly corresponds to TRBD1 (5 bases). The V and J ends lost 5 bases and 14 bases respectively, with 18 bases between them. Per the germline V gene, CDR1 is LNHDA and CDR2 is SQIVND (reference sequence). CDR3 length: 13 amino acids. CDR3 protein: CASSPPGGLLLFF. Here the CDR3 DNA reads TGTGCCAGTAGTCCTCCGGGGGGGTTGTTGCTGTTTTTT.

This chain connects TRBV28 to TRBJ1-6; unclear D gene. V lost 2 bases to trimming and J lost 0 bases, with 14 bases between them. CDR3 size: 18 residues. Per germline, CDR1 MDHEN and CDR2 SYDVKM. DNA of the CDR3: TGTGCCAGCAGTTTACCCCAATCTGGGAGCTCCTATAATTCACCCCTCCACTTT. Its protein is CASSLPQSGSSYNSPLHF.

The chain is built from TRBV11-2 and TRBJ2-3, with TRBD2 matching 9 bases. Germline CDR1 SGHAT, CDR2 FQNNGV. There are 16 residues in the CDR3. Trimming cost V 2 bases and J 3 bases; bases outside gene matches: 6. CDR3 sequence: CASSLFVSGSTDTQYF. CDR3 DNA sequence: TGTGCCAGCAGCTTATTTGTTAGCGGGAGTACAGATACGCAGTATTTT.

V and J are TRBV5-6 and TRBJ2-1; 9 nucleotides align to TRBD2. CDR3 size: 15 residues. Germline V gene data show CDR1 as SGHDT and CDR2 as YYEEEE. Unmatched junction bases numbered 4, after V lost 3 bases and J lost 3 bases. CDR3 in DNA: TGTGCCAGCAGCTATGTAGCGGGAGTCTACAATGAGCAGTTCTTC. This encodes CASSYVAGVYNEQFF. Drawing the rest from reference TRBV5-6 and TRBJ2-1, the complete variable domain is DAGVTQSPTHLIKTRGQQVTLRCSPKSGHDTVSWYQQALGQGPQFIFQYYEEEERQRGNFPDRFSGHQFPNYSSELNVNALLLGDSALYLCASSYVAGVYNEQFFGPGTRLTVL.

The V call is TRBV4-2, the J call TRBJ1-2, with D possibly TRBD1 on 6 matching bases. CDR3 length: 15 residues. CDR1 is LGHNA, CDR2 YNFKEQ, per germline. V lost 4 bases and J 2 bases, leaving 14 bases between the germline ends. The CDR3 sequence: CASSLDSLNNYGYTF. CDR3 sequence (DNA): TGTGCCAGCAGCCTGGACAGCCTTAACAACTATGGCTACACCTTC.

V usage is TRBV3-1 (or the pseudogene TRBV3-2) and J usage is TRBJ2-7, with D tentatively TRBD2 (6 bases). This CDR3 is 14 amino acids long. Trimming left V 4 bases short and J 2 bases short, with 12 bases between. CDR1 and CDR2 (germline): LGHDT, YNNKEL (reference sequence). CDR3 sequence (DNA): TGTGCCAGCAGCCTAGGGACTGGAGCCTACGAGCAGTACTTC. Its translation is CASSLGTGAYEQYF.

This chain joins TRBV2 and TRBJ2-7; perhaps TRBD2 as D (5 bases). Germline lookup yields CDR1 SNHLY and CDR2 FYNNEI. The CDR3 has 14 residues. V was cut by 7 bases and J by 0 bases, with 13 bases left in between. CDR3 sequence: CASTMDGGSYEQYF. In DNA, the CDR3 is TGTGCCAGCACCATGGACGGAGGCTCCTACGAGCAGTACTTC.